Given below is one T cell receptor (beta chain) in context. Its cognate antigen is unknown. An Oncomine TCR Beta short-read assay was used to sequence the DNA from cultured CD4+ T cells. TCRdb used MiXCR to reprocess the PCR reads, holding one entry per CDR3 protein. This sample has 20,000 to 25,000 distinct CDR3 sequences; around 45% occur once, and the top ten carry about 15%. Treatment described: approximately 9-day PBMC culture with coronavirus spike peptide pools or control peptides (ViraFEST assay). Germline CDR1 SNHLY, CDR2 FYNNEI. Trimming shortened V by 4 bases and J by 4 bases, and 10 bases separated the two germline ends. This CDR3 has 13 residues. The sample is drawn from a study of vaccination and CD4 T cells after COVID-19. As for the study in general: Participants got two doses of BNT162b2 or mRNA-1273 vaccine.

What was sequenced was CD4+ T cells from blood, cultured in vitro. This chain uses TRBV2 with TRBJ1-2; TRBD1 is a possible D gene (6 bases). The sequence was obtained from a human donor who had recovered from COVID-19. The CDR3 nucleotides are TGTGCCAGCAGTGGGGACAACGTCTATGGCTACACCTTC. This sequence encodes CASSGDNVYGYTF.